A single sample is the source of the 26 T cell receptor beta chains below, sequenced in a study of blood T cell repertoires in COVID-19. Data came from immunoSEQ multiplex PCR; TCRdb stores just in-frame clones and leaves some out. The sample holds a few hundred thousand clones, roughly 90% seen once. Sequenced material: peripheral blood. All receptors come from a woman in her fifties or sixties with active or convalescent COVID-19.

V usage is TRBV19 and J usage is TRBJ1-6; possible D gene TRBD1, 5 bases. Trimming shortened V by 7 bases and J by 14 bases, and 18 bases separated the two germline ends. CDR3 size: 13 residues. Germline CDR1 is LNHDA and CDR2 is SQIVND (reference sequence). Here the CDR3 reads CASTGGAAPSLHF. CDR3 nucleotide sequence: TGTGCCAGTACTGGAGGGGCCGCCCCTTCCCTCCACTTT.

This clone was seen only once. The chain uses TRBV7-2 and TRBJ2-1, with a tentative D call TRBD1 (5 bases). The ends were cut back, 2 bases at V and 6 bases at J, with 11 bases in the middle. Germline CDR1 SGHTA, CDR2 FQGNSA. This CDR3 region has 14 residues. Here the CDR3 DNA reads TGTGCCAGCAGCTTAAGGCGGACAATCAATGAGCAGTTCTTC. This translates into CASSLRRTINEQFF.

The V and J genes are TRBV19 and TRBJ1-1; D remains ambiguous. Germline CDR1 is LNHDA and CDR2 is SQIVND (reference sequence). Trimming pared 5 bases from V and 4 bases from J, leaving 8 bases between. The CDR3 consists of 12 residues. CDR3 sequence reads: CASSFGFTEAFF. CDR3 in DNA: TGTGCCAGTAGTTTCGGGTTCACTGAAGCTTTCTTT.

CDR3 coding DNA: TGTGCCAGCAGCCAAATAACAGTTATCGGACACGGGGAGCTGTTTTTT. As protein: CASSQITVIGHGELFF. The chain links TRBV14 to TRBJ2-2; the D gene is possibly TRBD1 (5 bases). Trimming removed 2 bases from V and 7 bases from J, with 17 bases in between. The CDR3 length is 16 residues. Germline CDR1 is SGHDN and CDR2 is FVKESK. Full variable domain (rest looked up from reference TRBV14 and TRBJ2-2): EAGVTQFPSHSVIEKGQTVTLRCDPISGHDNLYWYRRVMGKEIKFLLHFVKESKQDESGMPNNRFLAERTGGTYSTLKVQPAELEDSGVYFCASSQITVIGHGELFFGEGSRLTVL.

The rearrangement joins TRBV6-5 to TRBJ1-2, with TRBD1 matching over 9 bases. V shed 3 bases and J 0 bases; nucleotides not matched to a gene: 5. Germline V gene lookup returns CDR1 MNHEY and CDR2 SVGAGI. The CDR3 is 16 residues long. CDR3 loop: CASSYRDRVSNYGYTF. The DNA of the CDR3 is TGTGCCAGCAGTTATCGGGACAGGGTATCTAACTATGGCTACACCTTC.

Note on this clone: A junction end diverges from the germline sequence, so it may reflect a read error. The V gene is TRBV7-7, the J gene TRBJ2-5, with D possibly matching TRBD2 (5 bases). Germline V gene sequence: CDR1 SSHAT, CDR2 FNYEAQ (reference sequence). The CDR3 length is 15 residues. In nucleotides, the CDR3 is TGTGCTAGCAGCCCCTGGCCAGGACTCCAAGAGACCCAGTACTTC. Its translation is CASSPWPGLQETQYF.

This sequence joins TRBV19 and TRBJ2-1, with TRBD2 matching 9 bases. There are 15 residues in the CDR3. Germline-derived CDR1 and CDR2 are LNHDA and SQIVND (reference sequence). The V and J ends lost 5 bases and 3 bases, in that order; junction bases with no gene match: 5. The CDR3 nucleotides read TGTGCCAGTAGTTTATCTAGCGGGATCTACAATGAGCAGTTCTTC. This encodes CASSLSSGIYNEQFF.

The chain employs TRBV9 and TRBJ2-2; 12 bases are a match to TRBD2. Per germline, CDR1 SGDLS and CDR2 YYNGEE. The J segment lost 7 bases and the V segment lost 0 bases, leaving 10 bases of the junction unmatched. The CDR3 spans 18 residues. The CDR3 region is CASSVASGGASQGGELFF. CDR3 in DNA: TGTGCCAGCAGCGTAGCTAGCGGGGGGGCTTCGCAGGGCGGGGAGCTGTTTTTT.

The chain combines TRBV5-1 with TRBJ1-6; D is possibly TRBD1 (6 bases). CDR3 length equals 15 residues. CDR1 SGHRS and CDR2 YFSETQ come from the germline V gene. The V and J ends lost 3 bases and 9 bases respectively, with 16 bases between them. CDR3 in DNA: TGCGCCAGCAGCTGGGGGACACAAGCTGCTTCACCCCTCCACTTT. Amino acids: CASSWGTQAASPLHF. The whole variable domain, remainder taken from reference TRBV5-1 and TRBJ1-6, is KAGVTQTPRYLIKTRGQQVTLSCSPISGHRSVSWYQQTPGQGLQFLFEYFSETQRNKGNFPGRFSGRQFSNSRSEMNVSTLELGDSALYLCASSWGTQAASPLHFGNGTRLTVT.

CDR3 DNA: TGTGCCAGTAGTATAGGGGGAGGGCGACTCTCTGGAAACACCATATATTTT. It encodes CASSIGGGRLSGNTIYF. J is TRBJ1-3 and V is TRBV19; D not resolved. Trimming removed 1 base at V and 0 bases at J, with 13 bases between. Germline V gene lookup returns CDR1 LNHDA and CDR2 SQIVND (reference sequence). There are 17 residues in the CDR3. Complete variable domain (other parts from reference TRBV19 and TRBJ1-3): DGGITQSPKYLFRKEGQNVTLSCEQNLNHDAMYWYRQDPGQGLRLIYYSQIVNDFQKGDIAEGYSVSREKKESFPLTVTSAQKNPTAFYLCASSIGGGRLSGNTIYFGEGSWLTVV.

The V and J genes are TRBV3-1 (or the pseudogene TRBV3-2) and TRBJ2-6; D gene ambiguous. The V and J ends lost 5 bases and 4 bases respectively, with 18 bases between them. The CDR3 is made up of 17 amino acids. From germline, CDR1 is LGHDT and CDR2 YNNKEL (reference sequence). The CDR3 reads CASSYAPLLRGANVLTF. In DNA form, the CDR3 reads TGTGCCAGCAGCTACGCACCCCTCCTGAGAGGGGCCAACGTCCTGACTTTC.

This rearrangement joins TRBV5-6 to TRBJ1-2; TRBD1 is a possible D gene (6 bases). The V and J ends lost 5 bases and 5 bases respectively, with 16 bases between them. Germline V gene data show CDR1 as SGHDT and CDR2 as YYEEEE. The CDR3 spans 14 residues. CDR3 DNA: TGTGCCAGCAGTGGGGGCGCCTTACTTTATGGCTACACCTTC. It is translated as CASSGGALLYGYTF.

This clone appeared a single time. Additional DNA sequences in this sample encode the identical CDR3. J is TRBJ1-2 and V is TRBV27; D call uncertain. The ends were cut back, 3 bases at V and 4 bases at J, with 9 bases in the middle. The CDR3 loop spans 13 amino acids. CDR1 is MNHEY, CDR2 SMNVEV, per germline (reference sequence). CDR3 loop: CASSLQGSYGYTF. The CDR3 DNA follows: TGTGCCAGCAGTTTGCAAGGGAGCTATGGCTACACCTTC.

The chain uses TRBV5-1 and TRBJ1-6; the match to TRBD1 covers 12 bases. Germline V gives CDR1 SGHRS, CDR2 YFSETQ. Trimming removed 0 bases from V and 8 bases from J; junction bases left unmatched: 9. CDR3 size: 18 residues. The CDR3 sequence is CASSLGSWGTGGHSPLHF. For the CDR3, the DNA is TGCGCCAGCAGCTTGGGGAGCTGGGGGACAGGGGGCCATTCACCCCTCCACTTT.

The rearrangement uses TRBV5-1 and TRBJ2-3, with TRBD2 matching over 7 bases. Germline V lookup: CDR1 SGHRS, CDR2 YFSETQ. The CDR3 extends over 15 amino acids. V lost 7 bases, J lost 2 bases, and 10 bases stayed unmatched. Written as DNA, the CDR3 is TGCGCCAGCGGCGAGACTAGCCTCGCCACAGATACGCAGTATTTT. This codes for CASGETSLATDTQYF.

This clone has a handful of counts. This chain uses TRBV24-1 with TRBJ1-1; 7 bases map to TRBD1. The germline V gene has CDR1 KGHDR and CDR2 SFDVKD. The J segment lost 4 bases and the V segment lost 4 bases, leaving 8 bases of the junction unmatched. This CDR3 contains 15 residues. Written as DNA, the CDR3 is TGTGCCACCAGTGAGTCGACAGGGAGTGTCACTGAAGCTTTCTTT. Protein: CATSESTGSVTEAFF.

The rearrangement uses TRBV19 and TRBJ1-2; D remains unclear. V was shortened by 7 bases and J by 4 bases, with 19 bases between the two germline ends. The germline V gene encodes CDR1 LNHDA and CDR2 SQIVND (reference sequence). This CDR3 comprises 15 residues. This CDR3 is CASTRGSGMGYGYTF. The CDR3 DNA is TGTGCCAGTACCAGAGGTTCCGGGATGGGCTATGGCTACACCTTC.

The rearrangement joins TRBV28 to TRBJ1-5; 8 bases agree with TRBD1. The CDR3 totals 14 residues. Unmatched junction bases numbered 9, after V lost 7 bases and J lost 7 bases. Germline lookup yields CDR1 MDHEN and CDR2 SYDVKM. The DNA of the CDR3 is TGTGCCAGCAATTCTGGACAGGGCGGACAGCCCCAGCATTTT. This codes for CASNSGQGGQPQHF.

The chain has TRBV29-1 and TRBJ2-5; a weak D match, TRBD2 (5 bases). The germline gives CDR1 SQVTM, CDR2 ANQGSEA. The V and J ends lost 6 bases and 7 bases respectively, with 15 bases between them. The CDR3 has 12 residues. DNA for the CDR3: TGCAGCGTAAGGACTGGAGAGGGGACCCAGTACTTC. Translated: CSVRTGEGTQYF.

As regards this clone: A much bigger clone sits one base away, suggesting this may be a read error. The chain carries TRBV4-1 and TRBJ1-2; weak D call: TRBD1 (6 bases). The CDR3 spans 14 residues. Germline V gene sequence: CDR1 MGHRA, CDR2 YSYEKL. V was shortened by 0 bases and J by 4 bases, with 9 bases between the two germline ends. This CDR3 reads CASSQDTGTYGYTF. The CDR3 DNA sequence: TGCGCCAGCAGCCAAGATACAGGGACCTATGGCTACACCTTC.

This chain connects TRBV7-2 to TRBJ1-3; D uncertain. Germline V gene data show CDR1 as SGHTA and CDR2 as FQGNSA. The CDR3 spans 15 residues. The V gene lost 4 bases and the J gene lost 0 bases, with 10 bases spanning the gap. The CDR3 region has the DNA TGTGCCAGCAGCTCGGCGGGGTTCTCTGGAAACACCATATATTTT. It specifies CASSSAGFSGNTIYF.

The chain couples TRBV27 to TRBJ1-1; no reliable D call. CDR3 length: 18 residues. The V and J ends lost 1 base and 0 bases respectively, with 18 bases between them. Germline CDR1 MNHEY, CDR2 SMNVEV (reference sequence). The CDR3 loop reads CASSLLVAVALLNTEAFF. The CDR3 DNA sequence: TGTGCCAGCAGTTTATTGGTGGCCGTTGCATTGTTGAACACTGAAGCTTTCTTT.

This clone occurred a few times. The chain carries TRBV19 and TRBJ1-5; TRBD1 matches at 8 bases. Germline-derived CDR1 and CDR2 are LNHDA and SQIVND (reference sequence). The trim removed 5 bases at V and 1 base at J, leaving 4 bases unmatched. The CDR3 loop spans 15 amino acids. The CDR3 DNA is TGTGCCAGTAGTCACGGACAGGGCAGCAATCAGCCCCAGCATTTT. It encodes CASSHGQGSNQPQHF.

This clone has only a few counts. DNA of the CDR3: TGTGCCAGCAGCTCTAGGACAGCGCTGAACACTGAAGCTTTCTTT. It codes for CASSSRTALNTEAFF. J is TRBJ1-1 and V is TRBV11-2, with a possible D match to TRBD1 (6 bases). V lost 4 bases and J 0 bases, leaving 12 bases between the germline ends. Germline assignment: CDR1 SGHAT and CDR2 FQNNGV. The CDR3 has 15 amino acids.

The rearrangement links TRBV30 to TRBJ1-1, with D unresolved. Germline loops: CDR1 GTSNPN, CDR2 SVGIG (reference sequence). CDR3 length equals 11 residues. V was pared by 2 bases and J by 4 bases, with 5 bases between. CDR3: CAWSRPTEAFF. CDR3 in DNA: TGTGCCTGGAGTCGTCCCACTGAAGCTTTCTTT.

The chain employs TRBV4-1 and TRBJ2-5; the D gene is possibly TRBD2 (6 bases). This CDR3 contains 14 residues. Germline V gives CDR1 MGHRA, CDR2 YSYEKL. V lost 2 bases to trimming and J lost 5 bases, with 12 bases between them. The CDR3 nucleotides are TGCGCCAGCAGCCAATATAACAGCGGGGAGACCCAGTACTTC. Translating gives CASSQYNSGETQYF.